Each of the 19 T cell receptor beta chains below was sequenced from the same sample in a study of T cell changes during pregnancy in multiple sclerosis (dated by TCRdb to 2018 to 2020). Libraries came from the immunoSEQ multiplex PCR assay. Entries here come from immuneACCESS through TCRdb and include only in-frame sequences with V and J called. Some clones fail to appear in such tables; in the studies checked, an unresolved V gene covers under half of the shortfall, and the cause of the remainder is unknown. This sample holds more than 25,000 clones; 91% were observed only once. The ten largest clones add up to under 5% of the sample. This sample comprised CD8+ T cells from peripheral blood mononuclear cells, obtained in the second trimester of pregnancy. These receptors came from a female donor in good health, enrolled as a control in a pregnancy study.

This clone was detected only once. This chain uses TRBV5-6 with TRBJ2-5, with 8 nucleotides matching TRBD2. CDR1 and CDR2 from the germline V gene are SGHDT and YYEEEE. The trim removed 4 bases at V and 5 bases at J, leaving 10 bases unmatched. The CDR3 length is 15 residues. The CDR3: CASSPPGGGAETQYF. The DNA for the CDR3 is TGTGCCAGCAGCCCACCGGGAGGGGGTGCGGAGACCCAGTACTTC.

This clone is labeled medium-sized. The chain combines TRBV7-2 with TRBJ2-7; unclear D gene. Germline V CDR1 and CDR2: SGHTA, FQGNSA. The CDR3 totals 15 residues. The V and J ends lost 5 bases and 6 bases respectively, with 20 bases between them. This CDR3 reads CASSPYISSSGEQYF. DNA for the CDR3: TGTGCCAGCAGCCCGTACATCAGTAGTTCGGGCGAGCAGTACTTC.

CDR3 protein: CASSFRGNSNQPQHF. DNA of the CDR3: TGTGCCAGCAGCTTTCGGGGGAATAGCAATCAGCCCCAGCATTTT. This rearrangement joins TRBV5-5 to TRBJ1-5; maybe TRBD1 (5 bases). This CDR3 is 15 amino acids long. The germline gives CDR1 SGHKS, CDR2 YYEKEE (reference sequence). The V end lost 2 bases, the J end lost 0 bases, and 9 bases lay between the germline ends.

CDR3 region: CASRWTENSPLHF. The CDR3, as DNA: TGTGCCAGCCGGTGGACAGAAAATTCACCCCTCCACTTT. The chain carries TRBV9 and TRBJ1-6, with a weak D call TRBD1 (6 bases). The CDR3 runs 13 residues. Germline values: CDR1 SGDLS, CDR2 YYNGEE. V lost 7 bases to trimming and J lost 7 bases, with 12 bases between them. Looking up the rest from reference TRBV9 and TRBJ1-6 gives the full variable domain: DSGVTQTPKHLITATGQRVTLRCSPRSGDLSVYWYQQSLDQGLQFLIQYYNGEERAKGNILERFSAQQFPDLHSELNLSSLELGDSALYFCASRWTENSPLHFGNGTRLTVT.

V is TRBV15 and J is TRBJ2-7, with TRBD1 matching 9 bases. The germline V gene encodes CDR1 LNHNV and CDR2 YYDKDF (reference sequence). The V segment lost 8 bases and the J segment 6 bases; nucleotides outside the gene matches: 17. This CDR3 contains 16 residues. DNA of the CDR3: TGTGCCACCGATGAAAGTAGACAGGGGGGTTTCTCCGAGCAGTACTTC. It codes for CATDESRQGGFSEQYF. Complete variable domain (other parts from reference TRBV15 and TRBJ2-7): DAMVIQNPRYQVTQFGKPVTLSCSQTLNHNVMYWYQQKSSQAPKLLFHYYDKDFNNEADTPDNFQSRRPNTSFCFLDIRSPGLGDTAMYLCATDESRQGGFSEQYFGPGTRLTVT.

The chain is built from TRBV4-3 and TRBJ2-1, with TRBD2 as a possible D gene (5 bases). Trimming pared 0 bases from V and 0 bases from J, leaving 18 bases between. The CDR3 covers 19 residues. Germline lookup yields CDR1 LGHNA and CDR2 YSLEER. The CDR3 bases are TGCGCCAGCAGCCAAGATGGGTTTCTCGGGGAAAGCTCCTACAATGAGCAGTTCTTC. Amino acid sequence: CASSQDGFLGESSYNEQFF.

V usage is TRBV4-3 and J usage is TRBJ2-3; possible D gene TRBD2, 7 bases. V was trimmed by 4 bases and J by 2 bases, leaving 13 bases between them. CDR3 length: 15 amino acids. Germline CDR1 LGHNA, CDR2 YSLEER. The CDR3 nucleotides read TGCGCCAGCAGCCTTTGGGGGGGCTCCACAGATACGCAGTATTTT. It encodes CASSLWGGSTDTQYF.

V is TRBV23-1 and J is TRBJ1-4, with 9 bases identical to TRBD1. TRBV23-1 counts as an open reading frame of uncertain function. CDR3 length: 14 residues. The ends lost 3 bases at V and 6 bases at J; junction bases unmatched: 2. This CDR3 reads CASSQGDRDEKLFF. The CDR3, as DNA: TGCGCCAGCAGTCAGGGGGACAGGGATGAAAAACTGTTTTTT.

The chain's CDR3 is CASCDRGLGNTIYF. The CDR3 DNA sequence: TGTGCCAGCTGCGACAGGGGCTTAGGAAACACCATATATTTT. The V and J genes are TRBV6-1 and TRBJ1-3; 8 nucleotides line up with TRBD1. Germline lookup yields CDR1 MNHNS and CDR2 SASEGT. The CDR3 has 14 amino acids. Trimming cost V 8 bases and J 4 bases; bases outside gene matches: 7.

The chain is built from TRBV27 and TRBJ2-1; unclear D gene. Germline V gene lookup returns CDR1 MNHEY and CDR2 SMNVEV (reference sequence). CDR3 length: 11 amino acids. The V end was cut by 3 bases, the J end by 10 bases, with 7 bases between. The CDR3 DNA follows: TGTGCCAGCAGTTTGGCAGGAGAGCAGTTCTTC. It translates to CASSLAGEQFF.

J is TRBJ1-2 and V is TRBV6-6; a weak D match, TRBD1 (5 bases). Germline-derived CDR1 and CDR2 are MNHNY and SVGAGI (reference sequence). The CDR3 spans 13 residues. V gave up 10 bases and J gave up 5 bases, with 17 bases separating them. The CDR3 spells CATKRDGGYGYTF. The DNA for the CDR3 is TGTGCCACAAAACGGGACGGGGGATATGGCTACACCTTC.

The chain employs TRBV15 and TRBJ2-3, with 8 bases fitting TRBD1. From germline, CDR1 is LNHNV and CDR2 YYDKDF (reference sequence). Trimming cost V 7 bases and J 1 base; bases outside gene matches: 4. The CDR3 consists of 14 residues. The CDR3 here is CATTLTGGTDTQYF. The CDR3 nucleotides read TGTGCCACCACCTTGACAGGGGGCACAGATACGCAGTATTTT. The full variable domain, its missing parts supplied by reference TRBV15 and TRBJ2-3, is DAMVIQNPRYQVTQFGKPVTLSCSQTLNHNVMYWYQQKSSQAPKLLFHYYDKDFNNEADTPDNFQSRRPNTSFCFLDIRSPGLGDTAMYLCATTLTGGTDTQYFGPGTRLTVL.

The chain is built from TRBV6-4 and TRBJ2-4; 8 nucleotides align to TRBD1. CDR3 length equals 14 residues. After removal of 3 bases from V and 6 bases from J, the junction contained 4 bases not matched to a gene. Germline CDR1 and CDR2: MRHNA and SNTAGT. The CDR3 sequence is CASSEGTGGNIQYF. CDR3 DNA sequence: TGTGCCAGCAGTGAGGGGACAGGAGGAAACATTCAGTACTTC.

V usage is TRBV9 and J usage is TRBJ2-7; D perhaps matches TRBD1 (5 bases). CDR1 SGDLS and CDR2 YYNGEE come from the germline V gene. The length of the CDR3 is 14 residues. Trimming left V 0 bases short and J 5 bases short, with 12 bases between. The CDR3 is CASSVDRRGHEQYF. CDR3 sequence (DNA): TGTGCCAGCAGCGTAGACAGAAGGGGCCACGAGCAGTACTTC.

The V gene is TRBV5-6, the J gene TRBJ1-2; the D is unclear. The CDR3 covers 13 residues. V gave up 4 bases and J gave up 7 bases, with 14 bases separating them. Per the germline V gene, CDR1 is SGHDT and CDR2 is YYEEEE. CDR3 loop: CASSVDAYGGYTF. The CDR3 coding sequence is TGTGCCAGCAGCGTGGACGCTTACGGTGGCTACACCTTC.

The chain combines TRBV27 with TRBJ2-4, with D unclear. Germline CDR1 reads MNHEY; CDR2 reads SMNVEV (reference sequence). The germline V and J ends were trimmed by 4 bases and 8 bases, with 12 bases remaining between them. This CDR3 spans 13 amino acids. CDR3 loop: CASSYGAKDIQYF. The CDR3 coding sequence is TGTGCCAGCAGTTATGGAGCTAAGGACATTCAGTACTTC.

The genes are TRBV9 and TRBJ2-7; TRBD2 is a possible D gene (5 bases). The CDR3 contains 15 residues. V lost 2 bases and J lost 4, with 16 bases in between. Germline CDR1 is SGDLS and CDR2 is YYNGEE. The CDR3 is CASSVGSGMAYEQYF. CDR3 nucleotide sequence: TGTGCCAGCAGCGTCGGGTCGGGGATGGCTTACGAGCAGTACTTC. Full variable domain (remainder filled in from reference TRBV9 and TRBJ2-7): DSGVTQTPKHLITATGQRVTLRCSPRSGDLSVYWYQQSLDQGLQFLIQYYNGEERAKGNILERFSAQQFPDLHSELNLSSLELGDSALYFCASSVGSGMAYEQYFGPGTRLTVT.

This clone has only a few counts. The CDR3 reads CASSPSGGTMWYNEQFF. The CDR3 DNA is TGTGCCAGTAGTCCGAGCGGGGGGACTATGTGGTACAATGAGCAGTTCTTC. The rearrangement uses TRBV19 and TRBJ2-1; 9 nucleotides line up with TRBD2. The CDR3 totals 17 residues. Germline CDR1 and CDR2: LNHDA and SQIVND (reference sequence). V lost 5 bases and J lost 4; bases outside the gene matches: 12.

The rearrangement uses TRBV4-1 and TRBJ2-7; D is perhaps TRBD2 (5 bases). The CDR3 runs 15 residues. Germline CDR1 is MGHRA and CDR2 is YSYEKL. Trimming removed 4 bases from V and 3 bases from J, with 16 bases in between. The CDR3 is CASSPPDSAYYEQYF. In DNA form, the CDR3 reads TGCGCCAGCAGCCCCCCTGATAGCGCATACTACGAGCAGTACTTC.